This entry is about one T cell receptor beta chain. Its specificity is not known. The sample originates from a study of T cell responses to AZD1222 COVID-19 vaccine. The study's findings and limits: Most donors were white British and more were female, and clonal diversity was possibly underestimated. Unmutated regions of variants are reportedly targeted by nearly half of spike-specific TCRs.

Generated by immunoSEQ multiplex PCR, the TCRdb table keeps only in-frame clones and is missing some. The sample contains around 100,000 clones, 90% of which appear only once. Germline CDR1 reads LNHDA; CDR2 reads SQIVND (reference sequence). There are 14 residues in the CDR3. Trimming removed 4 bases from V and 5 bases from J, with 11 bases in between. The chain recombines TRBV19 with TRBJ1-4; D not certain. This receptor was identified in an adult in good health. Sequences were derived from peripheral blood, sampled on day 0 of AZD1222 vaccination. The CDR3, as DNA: TGTGCCAGTAGTAGGGAAGAAAGAAATGAAAAACTGTTTTTT. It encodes CASSREERNEKLFF.